This TCR beta chain was sequenced for a study of T cell responses to AZD1222 COVID-19 vaccine. Overall study findings and caveats: Following two doses of AZD1222, Spike-specific TCR breadth and depth rose. With dominance at 160-218 and 743-854, vaccine-associated CD4 TCRs spanned spike. Reportedly, close to half of spike-specific TCRs are directed against unmutated variant regions. Baseline serostatus was positive in only 5 to 7 AZD1222 recipients.

Assay: immunoSEQ multiplex PCR; the TCRdb copy retains only in-frame clones and omits some. The data contain approximately 70,000 clones, roughly 91% of them seen just once; the ten biggest clones take up 24%. The CDR3 is 15 residues long. Germline lookup yields CDR1 SGHAT and CDR2 FQNNGV. V lost 4 bases to trimming and J lost 10 bases, with 22 bases between them. For this clone: Antigen specificity is unknown.

This chain uses TRBV11-2 with TRBJ1-1, with a tentative D call TRBD1 (6 bases). Sequenced here: peripheral blood, sampled on day 0 of AZD1222 vaccination. This TCR came from an adult in good health. The CDR3 spells CASSWSNTGYLGAFF. In DNA form, the CDR3 reads TGTGCCAGCAGCTGGTCTAATACAGGGTACCTTGGAGCTTTCTTT.